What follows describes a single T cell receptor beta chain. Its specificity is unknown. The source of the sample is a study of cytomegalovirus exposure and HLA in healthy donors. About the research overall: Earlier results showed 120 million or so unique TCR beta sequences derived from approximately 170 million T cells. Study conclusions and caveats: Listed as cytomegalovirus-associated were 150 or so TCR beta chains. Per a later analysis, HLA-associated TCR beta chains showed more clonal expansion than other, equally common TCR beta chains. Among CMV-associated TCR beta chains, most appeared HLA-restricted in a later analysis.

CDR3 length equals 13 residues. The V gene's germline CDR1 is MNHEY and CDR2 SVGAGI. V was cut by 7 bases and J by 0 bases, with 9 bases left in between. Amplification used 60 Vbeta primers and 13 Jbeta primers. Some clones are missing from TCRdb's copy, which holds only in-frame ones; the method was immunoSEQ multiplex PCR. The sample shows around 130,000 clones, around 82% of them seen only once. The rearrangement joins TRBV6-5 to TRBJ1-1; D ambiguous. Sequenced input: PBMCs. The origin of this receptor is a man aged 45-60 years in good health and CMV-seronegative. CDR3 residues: CASKREVNTEAFF. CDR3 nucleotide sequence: TGTGCCAGCAAGCGGGAAGTGAACACTGAAGCTTTCTTT.